This TCR beta chain was identified in a study of blood T cell repertoires in COVID-19. About the research overall: Samples taken during acute and convalescent COVID-19 were collected in the United States, Italy and Spain. Sources were T cells, B-cell-depleted T cells, or PBMCs; the material itself was cDNA or gDNA.

CDR1 is LNHDA, CDR2 SQIVND, per germline (reference sequence). This CDR3 has 14 residues. The V gene lost 1 base and the J gene lost 0 bases, with 7 bases spanning the gap. Authors' data handling: Reference gene primer amplification gave estimated nucleated cell counts. The repertoire was sequenced with immunoSEQ multiplex PCR; TCRdb's copy has only in-frame clones and lacks some. V, J and clone size derive from that table, while D and trimming were established from the DNA sequence. The sample carries about 120,000 clones, roughly 79% recorded once. Details on this clone: The sample has other DNA sequences that encode this CDR3 too.

Sample: peripheral blood. This chain uses TRBV19 with TRBJ2-7; D is possibly TRBD1 (5 bases). The sequence was obtained from a human donor in a cohort sampled during active COVID-19. CDR3 sequence (DNA): TGTGCCAGTAGTATAGGTCAGGGCTCCTACGAGCAGTACTTC. The encoded protein is CASSIGQGSYEQYF.